This passage covers 2 T cell receptor beta chains from one sample sequenced in a study of cytomegalovirus exposure and HLA in healthy donors. The repertoire was sequenced with immunoSEQ multiplex PCR; TCRdb's copy has only in-frame clones and lacks some. The sample consists of under 200,000 clones, 75% to 90% of them appearing once. The sequenced sample was PBMCs. Receptors were obtained from a man between 18 and 29 years old in good health and CMV-seropositive.

The J gene is TRBJ1-2, the V gene TRBV6-1, with D maybe TRBD1 (5 bases). The CDR3 contains 15 residues. Germline CDR1 reads MNHNS; CDR2 reads SASEGT. The V and J ends lost 5 bases and 1 base respectively, with 14 bases between them. The CDR3 loop reads CASSKTELGNYGYTF. CDR3 nucleotide sequence: TGTGCCAGCAGTAAGACAGAATTGGGTAACTATGGCTACACCTTC.

V is TRBV9 and J is TRBJ2-4; 7 bases line up with TRBD1. The CDR3 is 20 amino acids. Losses at the gene ends were 4 bases for V and 0 bases for J; bases not matched to a gene: 19. The germline CDR1 and CDR2 sequences are SGDLS and YYNGEE. CDR3 protein: CASSPQGVAAGRLAKNIQYF. The CDR3 DNA reads TGTGCCAGCAGCCCTCAGGGGGTGGCGGCGGGTCGGCTAGCCAAAAACATTCAGTACTTC.